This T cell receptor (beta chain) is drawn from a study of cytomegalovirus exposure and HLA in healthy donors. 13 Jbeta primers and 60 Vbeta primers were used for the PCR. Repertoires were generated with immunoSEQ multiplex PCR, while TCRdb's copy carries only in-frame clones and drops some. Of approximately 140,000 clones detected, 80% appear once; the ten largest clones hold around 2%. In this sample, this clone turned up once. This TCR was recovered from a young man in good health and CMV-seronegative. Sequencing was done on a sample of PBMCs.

The chain's CDR3 is CASSFGSEAFF. CDR3 nucleotides: TGTGCCTCTAGTTTCGGGTCTGAAGCTTTCTTT. The chain joins TRBV30 to TRBJ1-1; D uncertain. CDR1 and CDR2 (germline): GTSNPN, SVGIG (reference sequence). The CDR3 runs 11 residues. V lost 7 bases, J lost 6 bases, and 12 bases lay in between.